This T cell receptor (beta chain) came from a study of identical twins. In this sample, this clonotype turned up a few times. Its antigen is unknown. Each CDR3 protein gets one entry after TCRdb re-called the 5' RACE reads with MiXCR. This sample has approximately 1.8 million distinct CDR3 sequences; under 35% occur once, and the top ten carry about 0.3%. Everyone who donated was a healthy Caucasian. The CDR3 length is 13 residues. Trimming cost V 6 bases and J 1 base, with 10 bases left between them. CDR1 and CDR2 from the germline V gene are SGHDN and FVKESK. Study results and limitations: In zero-insertion analyses, partial confounding could arise from invariant MAIT and iNKT cells. Modelling underestimated the level of out-of-frame TCR alpha sharing observed in monozygotic twins.

The sequencing sample was made of cord blood. This receptor was taken from a newborn girl in good health. The V and J genes are TRBV14 and TRBJ2-7; D gene unclear. CDR3 region: CASRMDGSYEQYF. The DNA of the CDR3 is TGTGCCAGCAGGATGGACGGATCCTACGAGCAGTACTTC. The variable domain in full, completed from reference TRBV14 and TRBJ2-7, reads EAGVTQFPSHSVIEKGQTVTLRCDPISGHDNLYWYRRVMGKEIKFLLHFVKESKQDESGMPNNRFLAERTGGTYSTLKVQPAELEDSGVYFCASRMDGSYEQYFGPGTRLTVT.